This T cell receptor beta chain is drawn from a study of blood T cell repertoires in COVID-19. Across the whole study: Sites in the United States, Italy and Spain provided acute and convalescent COVID-19 samples.

The authors' processing: Reference gene primer amplification in the assay estimated nucleated cell counts. Data came from immunoSEQ multiplex PCR; TCRdb stores just in-frame clones and leaves some out. V and J calls and clone size are those listed in that table; D and trimming were worked out from the DNA. The sample carries roughly 350,000 clones, about 87% recorded once. V was cut by 6 bases and J by 1 base, with 21 bases left in between. This CDR3 has 17 residues. Germline V gives CDR1 SEHNR, CDR2 FQNEAQ (reference sequence). The sequence was collected from a woman aged 45-60 years with COVID-19, enrolled during active disease. Sequencing was carried out using peripheral blood. This rearrangement joins TRBV7-9 to TRBJ1-1; D gene unclear. CDR3 nucleotides: TGTGCCAGCAGACGACGGGGAGCCTCCTCGGGGAACACTGAAGCTTTCTTT. Encoded protein: CASRRRGASSGNTEAFF.